A selection of T cell receptor beta chains follows, all from one sample in a study of blood T cell repertoires in COVID-19. Profiled with immunoSEQ multiplex PCR; TCRdb holds only in-frame clones, not every one. This table has about 160,000 clones, 65% to 80% appearing once. Sequenced: peripheral blood. Receptors were obtained from a man aged 55 to 70 with acute or convalescent COVID-19. The CDR3 runs from the conserved cysteine through the conserved F or W. D genes are given only for firm matches. Size tells how often a clone was seen (once, few, many) or the class of an expanded clone, and some rows leave it out.

>-|-|TRBV5-1|TRBJ1-2
CASSLANRDYYTF
TGCGCCAGCAGCTTGGCCAACAGGGACTACTACACCTTC
>-|-|TRBV9|TRBJ2-3
CASSPRTKGTDTQYF
TGTGCCAGCAGCCCGCGGACTAAGGGCACAGATACGCAGTATTTT
>TRBD2|few|TRBV3-1/TRBV3-2|TRBJ2-2
CASRKTSATGELFF
TGTGCCAGCAGGAAGACTAGCGCGACCGGGGAGCTGTTTTTT
>TRBD1|-|TRBV30|TRBJ1-2
CAWRTTGIYGYTF
TGTGCCTGGAGGACGACAGGGATCTATGGCTACACCTTC
>-|few|TRBV7-3|TRBJ2-3
CASSRQSTDTQYF
TGTGCCAGCAGCCGACAGAGCACAGATACGCAGTATTTT
>-|-|TRBV7-7|TRBJ2-7
CASSGQVGKEQYF
TGTGCTAGCAGCGGGCAGGTTGGTAAGGAGCAGTACTTC
>TRBD2|-|TRBV20-1|TRBJ2-3
CSASGTSGGDSGTQYF
TGCAGTGCTAGTGGGACTAGCGGGGGGGATTCCGGTACGCAGTATTTT
>-|-|TRBV4-1|TRBJ2-1
CASSQEPWLNEQFF
TGCGCCAGCAGCCAAGAGCCCTGGCTTAATGAGCAGTTCTTC
>-|-|TRBV19|TRBJ2-1
CASSRTGFSYNEQFF
TGTGCCAGTAGTCGAACAGGGTTCTCCTACAATGAGCAGTTCTTC
>-|few|TRBV10-2|TRBJ1-1
CASRRSRVGKDTEAFF
TGCGCCAGCAGAAGGAGCAGGGTTGGTAAGGACACTGAAGCTTTCTTT
>TRBD1|-|TRBV18|TRBJ1-2
CASSPGTGSPSVYGYTF
TGTGCCAGCTCACCGGGGACAGGGAGTCCGTCCGTATATGGCTACACCTTC
>TRBD1|-|TRBV5-6|TRBJ2-7
CASNFRDSSVQYF
TGTGCCAGCAACTTTCGGGACAGTAGTGTGCAGTACTTC
>-|-|TRBV5-1|TRBJ2-5
CASQFEETQYF
TGCGCCAGCCAGTTCGAAGAGACCCAGTACTTC
>TRBD2|-|TRBV6-5|TRBJ2-7
CASKTSGGASYEQYF
TGTGCCAGTAAAACTAGCGGGGGGGCCTCCTACGAGCAGTACTTC
>TRBD1|once|TRBV10-3|TRBJ1-2
CAITPRPQGAQGYTF
TGTGCCATCACCCCGCGTCCACAGGGGGCGCAGGGCTACACCTTC
>TRBD1|once|TRBV19|TRBJ1-2
CASSPPLGQGDGYTF
TGTGCCAGTAGTCCCCCCCTGGGACAGGGGGACGGCTACACCTTC
>-|-|TRBV7-8|TRBJ2-1
CASSLLSGNEQFF
TGTGCCAGCAGCTTACTGTCGGGCAATGAGCAGTTCTTC
>TRBD2|few|TRBV11-3|TRBJ2-3
CASSLARGGITDTQYF
TGTGCCAGCAGCTTGGCCCGCGGGGGGATCACAGATACGCAGTATTTT
>TRBD1|few|TRBV18|TRBJ2-4
CASSPDRGQNIQYF
TGTGCCAGCTCACCAGACAGGGGGCAAAACATTCAGTACTTC
>TRBD1|-|TRBV4-1|TRBJ2-7
CASSHRQGETYEQYF
TGCGCCAGCAGCCACCGACAGGGGGAAACCTACGAGCAGTACTTC
>-|few|TRBV9|TRBJ2-1
CASSVGVTGEGYNEQFF
TGTGCCAGCAGCGTAGGAGTGACAGGGGAGGGCTACAATGAGCAGTTCTTC
>-|few|TRBV5-6|TRBJ2-5
CASSTPRGRETQYF
TGTGCCAGCAGCACCCCTAGGGGAAGGGAGACCCAGTACTTC
>-|-|TRBV27|TRBJ2-1
CASSFGTGNNEQFF
TGTGCCAGCAGTTTTGGTACAGGCAACAATGAGCAGTTCTTC
>TRBD2|-|TRBV30|TRBJ2-3
CAWSVLTSGGADTQYF
TGTGCCTGGAGTGTACTGACTAGCGGGGGGGCCGATACGCAGTATTTT
>-|-|TRBV18|TRBJ1-2
CASLGSNYGYTF
TGTGCCAGCCTAGGTTCTAACTATGGCTACACCTTC
>TRBD2|-|TRBV7-3|TRBJ2-1
CASSLTSGGVNNEQFF
TGTGCCAGCAGCTTGACTAGCGGGGGGGTTAACAATGAGCAGTTCTTC
>TRBD1|medium-sized|TRBV2|TRBJ2-2
CASGDRNTGELFF
TGTGCCAGTGGGGACAGGAACACCGGGGAGCTGTTTTTT
>-|few|TRBV12-5|TRBJ1-2
CASGLVPDRVYGYTF
TGTGCTAGTGGTTTGGTCCCCGACAGAGTCTATGGCTACACCTTC
>TRBD1|few|TRBV5-5|TRBJ2-5
CASSWDRGAQETQYF
TGTGCCAGCAGCTGGGACAGGGGCGCCCAAGAGACCCAGTACTTC
>TRBD2|-|TRBV19|TRBJ2-3
CASTRGGRTDTQYF
TGTGCCAGTACTCGCGGGGGACGCACAGATACGCAGTATTTT
>-|-|TRBV11-3|TRBJ1-6
CASSLISWADNSPLHF
TGTGCCAGCAGCTTAATTTCATGGGCAGACAATTCACCCCTCCACTTT
>TRBD1|-|TRBV7-2|TRBJ1-2
CASSLVRDRGYGYTF
TGTGCCAGCAGCTTAGTCCGGGACAGGGGATATGGCTACACCTTC
>-|-|TRBV9|TRBJ2-1
CASSVGISTYNEQFF
TGTGCCAGCAGCGTAGGTATCAGTACCTACAATGAGCAGTTCTTC
>TRBD1|-|TRBV24-1|TRBJ1-2
CATSDGQGGDYGYTF
TGTGCCACCAGTGATGGTCAGGGGGGTGACTATGGCTACACCTTC
>TRBD1|few|TRBV24-1|TRBJ2-7
CATSDPRTGSYEQYF
TGTGCCACCAGTGATCCCAGGACAGGCAGCTACGAGCAGTACTTC
>-|-|TRBV11-3|TRBJ2-6
CASSSTTGSGANVLTF
TGTGCCAGCAGCTCCACGACGGGTTCTGGGGCCAACGTCCTGACTTTC
>-|-|TRBV4-3|TRBJ1-5
CASSQDVGGINQPQHF
TGCGCCAGCAGCCAAGATGTGGGGGGAATCAATCAGCCCCAGCATTTT
>TRBD1|once|TRBV6-5|TRBJ1-1
CASSTPMDRTEAFF
TGTGCCAGCAGTACGCCGATGGACAGGACTGAAGCTTTCTTT